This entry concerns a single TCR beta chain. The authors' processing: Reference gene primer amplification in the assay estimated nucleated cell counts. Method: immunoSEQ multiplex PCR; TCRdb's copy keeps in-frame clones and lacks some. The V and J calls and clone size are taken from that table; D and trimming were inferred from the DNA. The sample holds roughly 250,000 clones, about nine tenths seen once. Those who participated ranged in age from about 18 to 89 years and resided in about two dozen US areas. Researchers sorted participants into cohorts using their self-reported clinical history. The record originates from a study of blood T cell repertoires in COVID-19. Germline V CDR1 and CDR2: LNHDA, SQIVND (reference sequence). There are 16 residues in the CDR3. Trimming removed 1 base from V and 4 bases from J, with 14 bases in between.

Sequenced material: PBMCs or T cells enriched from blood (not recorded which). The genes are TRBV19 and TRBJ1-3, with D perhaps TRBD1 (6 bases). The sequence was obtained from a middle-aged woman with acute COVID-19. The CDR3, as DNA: TGTGCCAGTAGTATAGTAGGCGGTGGGACAGGAAACACCATATATTTT. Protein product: CASSIVGGGTGNTIYF.